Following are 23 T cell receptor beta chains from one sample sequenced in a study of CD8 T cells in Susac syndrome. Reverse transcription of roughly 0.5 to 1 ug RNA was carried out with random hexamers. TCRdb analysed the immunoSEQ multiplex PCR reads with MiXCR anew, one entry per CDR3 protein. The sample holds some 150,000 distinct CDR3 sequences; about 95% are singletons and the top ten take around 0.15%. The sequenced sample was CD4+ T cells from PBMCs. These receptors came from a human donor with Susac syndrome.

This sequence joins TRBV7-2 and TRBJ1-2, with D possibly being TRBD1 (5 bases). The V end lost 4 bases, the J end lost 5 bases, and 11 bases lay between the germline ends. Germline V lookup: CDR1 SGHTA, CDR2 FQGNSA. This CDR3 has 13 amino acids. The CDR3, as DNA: TGTGCCAGCAGCTCCGGACGGACATATGGCTACACCTTC. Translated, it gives CASSSGRTYGYTF.

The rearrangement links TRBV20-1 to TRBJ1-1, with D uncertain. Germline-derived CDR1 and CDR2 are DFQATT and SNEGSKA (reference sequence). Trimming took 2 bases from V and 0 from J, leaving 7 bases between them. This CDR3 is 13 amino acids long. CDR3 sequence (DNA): TGCAGTGCTAGACGGACTATGAACACTGAAGCTTTCTTT. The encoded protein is CSARRTMNTEAFF.

The CDR3 coding sequence is TGTGCCAGCAGGGTGACAGGGTCAAATTCACCCCTCCACTTT. Its translation: CASRVTGSNSPLHF. The J gene is TRBJ1-6, the V gene TRBV28; 7 positions agree with TRBD1. After removal of 6 bases from V and 7 bases from J, the junction contained 6 bases not matched to a gene. The CDR3 covers 14 residues. Germline assignment: CDR1 MDHEN and CDR2 SYDVKM.

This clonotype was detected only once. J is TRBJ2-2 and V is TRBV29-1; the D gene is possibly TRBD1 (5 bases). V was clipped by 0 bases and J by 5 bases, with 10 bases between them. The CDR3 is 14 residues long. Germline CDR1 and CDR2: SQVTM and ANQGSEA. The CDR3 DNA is TGCAGCGTTGAAGATCAACGACAGACCGGGGAGCTGTTTTTT. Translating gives CSVEDQRQTGELFF.

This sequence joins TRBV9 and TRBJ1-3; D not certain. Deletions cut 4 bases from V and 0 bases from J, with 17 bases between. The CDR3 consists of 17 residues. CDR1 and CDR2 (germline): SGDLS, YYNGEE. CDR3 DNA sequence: TGTGCCAGCAGCCCATTACCGGCACGGACCTCTGGAAACACCATATATTTT. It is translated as CASSPLPARTSGNTIYF.

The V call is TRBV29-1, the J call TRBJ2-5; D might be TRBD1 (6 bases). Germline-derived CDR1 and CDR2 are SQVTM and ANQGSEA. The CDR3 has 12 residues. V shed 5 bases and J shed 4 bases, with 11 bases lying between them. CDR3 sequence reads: CSVSGEVETQYF. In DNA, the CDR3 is TGCAGCGTTTCAGGGGAAGTAGAGACCCAGTACTTC.

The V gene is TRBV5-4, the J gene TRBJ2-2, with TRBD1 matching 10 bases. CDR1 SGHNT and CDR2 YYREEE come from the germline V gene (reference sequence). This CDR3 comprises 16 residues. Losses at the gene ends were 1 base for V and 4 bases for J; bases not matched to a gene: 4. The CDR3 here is CASSLRTGGSTGELFF. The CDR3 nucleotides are TGTGCCAGCAGCTTGCGGACAGGGGGGTCCACCGGGGAGCTGTTTTTT.

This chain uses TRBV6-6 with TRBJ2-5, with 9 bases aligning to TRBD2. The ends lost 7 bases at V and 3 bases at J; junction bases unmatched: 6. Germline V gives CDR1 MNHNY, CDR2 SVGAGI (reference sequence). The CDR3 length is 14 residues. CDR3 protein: CASTRAGGEETQYF. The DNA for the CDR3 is TGTGCCAGCACCAGAGCGGGGGGCGAAGAGACCCAGTACTTC.

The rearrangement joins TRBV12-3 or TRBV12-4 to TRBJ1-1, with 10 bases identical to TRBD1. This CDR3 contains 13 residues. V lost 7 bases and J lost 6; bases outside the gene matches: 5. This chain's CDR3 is CASKRTGGSEAFF. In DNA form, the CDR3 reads TGTGCCAGCAAAAGGACAGGGGGATCTGAAGCTTTCTTT.

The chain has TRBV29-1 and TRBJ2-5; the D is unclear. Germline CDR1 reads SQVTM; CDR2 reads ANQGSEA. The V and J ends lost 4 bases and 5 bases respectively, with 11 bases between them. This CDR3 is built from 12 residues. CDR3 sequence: CSVAKGEETQYF. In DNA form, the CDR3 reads TGCAGCGTTGCTAAGGGTGAGGAGACCCAGTACTTC. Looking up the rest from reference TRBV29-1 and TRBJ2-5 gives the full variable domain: SAVISQKPSRDICQRGTSLTIQCQVDSQVTMMFWYRQQPGQSLTLIATANQGSEATYESGFVIDKFPISRPNLTFSTLTVSNMSPEDSSIYLCSVAKGEETQYFGPGTRLLVL.

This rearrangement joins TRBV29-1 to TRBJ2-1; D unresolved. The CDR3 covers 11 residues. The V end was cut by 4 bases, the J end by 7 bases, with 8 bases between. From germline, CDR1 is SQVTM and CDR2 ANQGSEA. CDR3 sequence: CSVAHGNEQFF. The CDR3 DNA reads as TGCAGCGTTGCTCATGGTAATGAGCAGTTCTTC.

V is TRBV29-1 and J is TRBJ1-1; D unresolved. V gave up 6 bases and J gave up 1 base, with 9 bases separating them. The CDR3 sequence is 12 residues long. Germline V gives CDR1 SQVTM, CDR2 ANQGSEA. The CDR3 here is CSVGYTNTEAFF. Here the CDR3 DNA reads TGCAGCGTGGGGTACACGAACACTGAAGCTTTCTTT.

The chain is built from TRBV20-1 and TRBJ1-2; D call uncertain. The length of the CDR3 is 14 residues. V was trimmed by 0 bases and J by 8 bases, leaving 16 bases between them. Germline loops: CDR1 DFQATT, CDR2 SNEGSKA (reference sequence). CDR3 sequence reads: CSARDPRRPVGYTF. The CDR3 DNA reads TGCAGTGCTAGAGATCCTCGCCGGCCAGTGGGCTACACCTTC.

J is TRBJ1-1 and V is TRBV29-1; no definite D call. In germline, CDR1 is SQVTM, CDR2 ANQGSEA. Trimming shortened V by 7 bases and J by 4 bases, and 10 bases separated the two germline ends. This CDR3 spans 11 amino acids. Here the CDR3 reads CSARDFTEAFF. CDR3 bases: TGCAGCGCCCGTGATTTCACTGAAGCTTTCTTT.

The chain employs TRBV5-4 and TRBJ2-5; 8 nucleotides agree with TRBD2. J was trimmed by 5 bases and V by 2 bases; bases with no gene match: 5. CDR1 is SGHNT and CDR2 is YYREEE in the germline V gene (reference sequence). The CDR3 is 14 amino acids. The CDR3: CASSLTLAAETQYF. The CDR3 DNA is TGTGCCAGCAGCTTAACACTAGCGGCGGAGACCCAGTACTTC.

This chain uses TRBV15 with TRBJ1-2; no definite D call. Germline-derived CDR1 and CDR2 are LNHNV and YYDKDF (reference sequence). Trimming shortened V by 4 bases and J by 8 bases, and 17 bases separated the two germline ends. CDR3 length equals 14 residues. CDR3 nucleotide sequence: TGTGCCACCAGCAAGAGCAAGGGTTCGGGGGGCTACACCTTC. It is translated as CATSKSKGSGGYTF.

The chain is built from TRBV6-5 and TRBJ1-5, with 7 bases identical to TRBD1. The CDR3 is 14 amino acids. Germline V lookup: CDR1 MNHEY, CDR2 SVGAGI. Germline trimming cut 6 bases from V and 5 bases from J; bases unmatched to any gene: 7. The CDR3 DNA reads TGTGCCAGCAGCCGGACAGGCGGGGATCAGCCCCAGCATTTT. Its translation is CASSRTGGDQPQHF.

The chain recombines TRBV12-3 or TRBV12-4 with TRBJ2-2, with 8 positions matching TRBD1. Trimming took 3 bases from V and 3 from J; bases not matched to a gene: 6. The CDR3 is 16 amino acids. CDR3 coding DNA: TGTGCCAGCAGTTTTGACGACAGGGGCGACACCGGGGAGCTGTTTTTT. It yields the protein CASSFDDRGDTGELFF.

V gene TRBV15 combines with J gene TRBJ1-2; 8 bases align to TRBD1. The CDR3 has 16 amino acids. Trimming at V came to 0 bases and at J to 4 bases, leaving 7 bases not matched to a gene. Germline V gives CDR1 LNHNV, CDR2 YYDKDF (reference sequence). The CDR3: CATSRDGRTGTYGYTF. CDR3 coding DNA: TGTGCCACCAGCAGAGACGGGCGGACAGGGACCTATGGCTACACCTTC.

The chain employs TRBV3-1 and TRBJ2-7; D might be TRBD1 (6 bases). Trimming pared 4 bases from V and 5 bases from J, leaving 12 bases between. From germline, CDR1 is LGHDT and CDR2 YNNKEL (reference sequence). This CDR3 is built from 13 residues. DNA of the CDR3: TGTGCCAGCAGCCCTACAGGGTCCCACGAGCAGTACTTC. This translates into CASSPTGSHEQYF.

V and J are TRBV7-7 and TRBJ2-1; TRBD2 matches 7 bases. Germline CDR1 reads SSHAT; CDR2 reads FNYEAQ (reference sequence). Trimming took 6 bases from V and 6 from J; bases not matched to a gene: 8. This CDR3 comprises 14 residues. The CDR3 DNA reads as TGTGCCAGCAGTTCCTCAGGGAGGGCCAATGAGCAGTTCTTC. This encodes CASSSSGRANEQFF.

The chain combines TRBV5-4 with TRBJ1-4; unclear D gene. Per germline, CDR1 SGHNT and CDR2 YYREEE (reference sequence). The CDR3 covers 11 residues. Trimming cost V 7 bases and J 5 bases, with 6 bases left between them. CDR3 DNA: TGTGCCAGCCACCTGAATGAAAAACTGTTTTTT. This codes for CASHLNEKLFF.

CDR3 loop: CASRAGTFTGELFF. CDR3 DNA: TGTGCCAGTAGGGCCGGGACTTTCACCGGGGAGCTGTTTTTT. V usage is TRBV19 and J usage is TRBJ2-2; a possible D gene is TRBD2 (6 bases). CDR1 and CDR2 from the germline V gene are LNHDA and SQIVND (reference sequence). The V end was cut by 6 bases, the J end by 4 bases, with 12 bases between. The CDR3 is made up of 14 amino acids. Full variable domain (remainder filled in from reference TRBV19 and TRBJ2-2): DGGITQSPKYLFRKEGQNVTLSCEQNLNHDAMYWYRQDPGQGLRLIYYSQIVNDFQKGDIAEGYSVSREKKESFPLTVTSAQKNPTAFYLCASRAGTFTGELFFGEGSRLTVL.